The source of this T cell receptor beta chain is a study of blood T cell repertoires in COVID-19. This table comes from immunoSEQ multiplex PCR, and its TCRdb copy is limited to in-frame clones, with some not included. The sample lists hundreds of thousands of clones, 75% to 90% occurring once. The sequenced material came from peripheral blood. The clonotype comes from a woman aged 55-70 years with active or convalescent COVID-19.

CDR3 loop: CASSRQSTEAFF. The CDR3 nucleotides read TGTGCCAGCAGCAGACAGAGCACTGAAGCTTTCTTT. This sequence joins TRBV11-2 and TRBJ1-1; a possible D gene is TRBD1 (5 bases). The CDR3 runs to 12 residues. V was trimmed by 5 bases and J by 4 bases, leaving 8 bases between them. In germline, CDR1 is SGHAT, CDR2 FQNNGV. Full variable domain (remainder filled in from reference TRBV11-2 and TRBJ1-1): EAGVAQSPRYKIIEKRQSVAFWCNPISGHATLYWYQQILGQGPKLLIQFQNNGVVDDSQLPKDRFSAERLKGVDSTLKIQPAKLEDSAVYLCASSRQSTEAFFGQGTRLTVV.